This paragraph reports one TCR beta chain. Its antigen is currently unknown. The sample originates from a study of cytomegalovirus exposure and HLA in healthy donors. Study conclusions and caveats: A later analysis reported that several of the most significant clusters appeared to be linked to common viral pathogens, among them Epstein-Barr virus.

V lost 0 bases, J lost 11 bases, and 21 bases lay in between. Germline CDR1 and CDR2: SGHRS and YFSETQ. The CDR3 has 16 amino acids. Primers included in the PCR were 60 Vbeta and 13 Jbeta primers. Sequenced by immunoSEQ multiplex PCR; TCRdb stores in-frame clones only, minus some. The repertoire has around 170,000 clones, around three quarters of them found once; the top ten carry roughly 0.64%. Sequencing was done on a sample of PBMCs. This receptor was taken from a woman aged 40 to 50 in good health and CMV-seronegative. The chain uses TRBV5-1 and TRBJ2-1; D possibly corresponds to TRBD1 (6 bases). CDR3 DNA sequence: TGCGCCAGCAGCTTGGCCTTGAACAGGGAAGCCATTAAGCAGTTCTTC. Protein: CASSLALNREAIKQFF. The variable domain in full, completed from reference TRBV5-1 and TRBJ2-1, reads KAGVTQTPRYLIKTRGQQVTLSCSPISGHRSVSWYQQTPGQGLQFLFEYFSETQRNKGNFPGRFSGRQFSNSRSEMNVSTLELGDSALYLCASSLALNREAIKQFFGPGTRLTVL.